This T cell receptor (beta chain) comes out of a study of blood T cell repertoires in COVID-19. The germline gives CDR1 SGHKS, CDR2 YYEKEE (reference sequence). V was clipped by 3 bases and J by 0 bases; unmatched bases: 6. There are 16 residues in the CDR3. Per the authors' pipeline: Reference gene primer amplification yielded estimated nucleated cell counts. Produced via immunoSEQ multiplex PCR; TCRdb's table is partial and in-frame only. The D gene and trimming were derived from the DNA, and the V and J assignments and clone size from that table. The repertoire includes fewer than 250,000 clones, roughly 85% of them detected once, and around 0.89% sits in the top ten.

This TCR came from a middle-aged man with acute or convalescent COVID-19. What was sequenced was peripheral blood. The gene calls are TRBV5-5 and TRBJ2-7, with 10 nucleotides matching TRBD1. CDR3 sequence reads: CASSWGTGDISYEQYF. Here the CDR3 DNA reads TGTGCCAGCAGCTGGGGGACAGGGGATATCTCCTACGAGCAGTACTTC.